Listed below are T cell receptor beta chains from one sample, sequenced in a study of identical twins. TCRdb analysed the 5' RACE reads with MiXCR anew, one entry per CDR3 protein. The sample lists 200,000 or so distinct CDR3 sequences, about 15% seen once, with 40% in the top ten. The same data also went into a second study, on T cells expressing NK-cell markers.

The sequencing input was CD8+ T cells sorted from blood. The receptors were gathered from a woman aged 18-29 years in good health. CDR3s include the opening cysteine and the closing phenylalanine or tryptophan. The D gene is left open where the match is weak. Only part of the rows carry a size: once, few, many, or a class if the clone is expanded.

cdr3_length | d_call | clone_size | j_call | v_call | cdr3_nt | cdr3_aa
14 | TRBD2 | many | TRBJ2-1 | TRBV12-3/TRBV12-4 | TGTGCCAGCACCCTATGGGAGGGCCGTAATGAGCAGTTCTTC | CASTLWEGRNEQFF
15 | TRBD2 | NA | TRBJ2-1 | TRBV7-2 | TGTGCCAGCAGCCCCCCGGGACTAGCGTCGGGTGAGCAGTTCTTC | CASSPPGLASGEQFF
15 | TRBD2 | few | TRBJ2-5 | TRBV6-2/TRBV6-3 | TGTGCCAGCTTCCCTAGCGGGGTGGCTCAAGAGACCCAGTACTTC | CASFPSGVAQETQYF
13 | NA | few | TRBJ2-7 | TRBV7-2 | TGTGCCAGCAGCTCCGTACAGAGGTACGAGCAGTACTTC | CASSSVQRYEQYF
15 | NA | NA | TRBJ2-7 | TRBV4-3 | TGCGCCAGCAGCGTCGGGGCAACTAACCTCTACGAGCAGTACTTC | CASSVGATNLYEQYF
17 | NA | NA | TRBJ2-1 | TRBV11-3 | TGTGCCAGCAGCTTACCGTCTTCGGGACGCTCCTACAATGAGCAGTTCTTC | CASSLPSSGRSYNEQFF
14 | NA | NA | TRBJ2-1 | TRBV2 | TGTGCCAGCAGTGAGTATAGCGGACACAATGAGCAGTTCTTC | CASSEYSGHNEQFF
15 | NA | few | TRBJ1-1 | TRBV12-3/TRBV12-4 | TGTGCCAGCAGCCCCGCGCGGGGGATGAACACTGAAGCTTTCTTT | CASSPARGMNTEAFF
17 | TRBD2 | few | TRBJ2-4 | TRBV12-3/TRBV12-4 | TGTGCCAGCAGTTTTCCGGCGGGGGGGATAGCCAAAAACATTCAGTACTTC | CASSFPAGGIAKNIQYF
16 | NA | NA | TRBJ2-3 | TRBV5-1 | TGCGCCAGCTTCTACTATTTGGGGGCCGGCACAGATACGCAGTATTTT | CASFYYLGAGTDTQYF
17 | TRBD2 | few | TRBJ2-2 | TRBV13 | TGTGCCAGCAGCTTTGGTGCGGGAGGGCCAGACACCGGGGAGCTGTTTTTT | CASSFGAGGPDTGELFF
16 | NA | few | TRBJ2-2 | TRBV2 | TGTGCCAGCAGACCAAGGGGAGGCCGGAACACCGGGGAGCTGTTTTTT | CASRPRGGRNTGELFF
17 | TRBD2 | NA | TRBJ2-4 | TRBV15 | TGTGCCACCGGCTCTCTGGCTAGCGGGACCTCCAAAAACATTCAGTACTTC | CATGSLASGTSKNIQYF
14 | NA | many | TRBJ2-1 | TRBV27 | TGTGCCAGCAGTTACGGCGTCCCCTACAATGAGCAGTTCTTC | CASSYGVPYNEQFF
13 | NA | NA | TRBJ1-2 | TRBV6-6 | TGTGCCAGTGGGAGCGGCTTGAACTATGGCTACACCTTC | CASGSGLNYGYTF
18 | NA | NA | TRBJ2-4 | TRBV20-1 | TGCAGTGCTCGCGGGTCCCGCCCACTCGCTTTAGCCAAAAACATTCAGTACTTC | CSARGSRPLALAKNIQYF
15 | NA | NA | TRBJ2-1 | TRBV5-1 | TGCGCCAGCAGCTTGGGTCACTCCTCCTACAATGAGCAGTTCTTC | CASSLGHSSYNEQFF